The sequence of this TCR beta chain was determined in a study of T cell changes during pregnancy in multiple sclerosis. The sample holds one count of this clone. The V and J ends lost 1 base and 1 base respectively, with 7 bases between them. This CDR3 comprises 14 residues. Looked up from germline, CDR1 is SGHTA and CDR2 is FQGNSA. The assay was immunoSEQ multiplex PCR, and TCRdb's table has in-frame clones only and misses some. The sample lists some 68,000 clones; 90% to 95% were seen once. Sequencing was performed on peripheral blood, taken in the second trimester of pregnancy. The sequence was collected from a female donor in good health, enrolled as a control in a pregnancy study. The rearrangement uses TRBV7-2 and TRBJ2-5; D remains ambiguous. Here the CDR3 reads CASSLVGAQETQYF. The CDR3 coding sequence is TGTGCCAGCAGCTTAGTAGGAGCCCAAGAGACCCAGTACTTC.